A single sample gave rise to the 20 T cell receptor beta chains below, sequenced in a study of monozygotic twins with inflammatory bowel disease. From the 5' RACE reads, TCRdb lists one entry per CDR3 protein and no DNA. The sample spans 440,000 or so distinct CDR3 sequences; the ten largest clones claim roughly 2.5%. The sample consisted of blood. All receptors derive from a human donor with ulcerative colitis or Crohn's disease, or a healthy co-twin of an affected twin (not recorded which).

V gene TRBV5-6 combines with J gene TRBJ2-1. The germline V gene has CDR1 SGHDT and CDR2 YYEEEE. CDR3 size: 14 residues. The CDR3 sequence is CASSPRVSYNEQFF.

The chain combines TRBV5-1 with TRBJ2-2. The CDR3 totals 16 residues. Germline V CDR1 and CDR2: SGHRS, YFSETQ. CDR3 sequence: CASSLAADPNTGELFF.

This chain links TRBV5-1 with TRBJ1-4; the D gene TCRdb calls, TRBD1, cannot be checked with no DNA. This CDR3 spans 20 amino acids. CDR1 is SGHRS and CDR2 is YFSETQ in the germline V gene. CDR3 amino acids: CASSVGRLDRGAKANEKLFF. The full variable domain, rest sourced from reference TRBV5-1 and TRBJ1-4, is KAGVTQTPRYLIKTRGQQVTLSCSPISGHRSVSWYQQTPGQGLQFLFEYFSETQRNKGNFPGRFSGRQFSNSRSEMNVSTLELGDSALYLCASSVGRLDRGAKANEKLFFGSGTQLSVL.

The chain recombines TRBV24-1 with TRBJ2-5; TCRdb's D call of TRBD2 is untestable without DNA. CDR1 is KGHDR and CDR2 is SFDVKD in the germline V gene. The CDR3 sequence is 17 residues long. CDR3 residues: CATSPVPGGRSQETQYF.

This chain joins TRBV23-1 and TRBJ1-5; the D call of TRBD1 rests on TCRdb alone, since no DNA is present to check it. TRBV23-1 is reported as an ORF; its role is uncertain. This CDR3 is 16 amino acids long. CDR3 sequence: CASRNYRGRPAGPQHF.

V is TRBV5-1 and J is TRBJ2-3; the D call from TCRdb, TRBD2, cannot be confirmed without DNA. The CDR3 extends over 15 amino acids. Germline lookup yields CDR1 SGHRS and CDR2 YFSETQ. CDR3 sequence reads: CASRPTTSSSDTQYF.

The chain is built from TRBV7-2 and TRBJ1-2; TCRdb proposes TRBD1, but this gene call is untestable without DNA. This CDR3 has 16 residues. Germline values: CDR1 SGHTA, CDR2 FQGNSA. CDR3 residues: CASSLFQGAANYGYTF.

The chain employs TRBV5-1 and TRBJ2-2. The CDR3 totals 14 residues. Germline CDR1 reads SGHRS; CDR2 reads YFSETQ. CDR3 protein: CASSLVGMTGELFF.

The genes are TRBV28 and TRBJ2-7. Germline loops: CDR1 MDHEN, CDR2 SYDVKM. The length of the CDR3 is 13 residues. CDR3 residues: CASSWAAYYEQYF.

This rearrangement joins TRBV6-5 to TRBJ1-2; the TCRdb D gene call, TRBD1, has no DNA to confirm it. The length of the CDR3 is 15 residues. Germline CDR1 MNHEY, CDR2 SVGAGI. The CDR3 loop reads CASSYDRGTNYGYTF.

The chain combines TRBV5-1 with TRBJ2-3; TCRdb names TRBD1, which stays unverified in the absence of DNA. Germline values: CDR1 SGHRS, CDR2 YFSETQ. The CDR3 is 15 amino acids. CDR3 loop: CASSQQGAGTDTQYF.

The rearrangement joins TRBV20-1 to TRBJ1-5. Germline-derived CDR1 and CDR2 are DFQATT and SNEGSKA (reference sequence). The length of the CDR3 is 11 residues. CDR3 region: CQGVFNQPQHF.

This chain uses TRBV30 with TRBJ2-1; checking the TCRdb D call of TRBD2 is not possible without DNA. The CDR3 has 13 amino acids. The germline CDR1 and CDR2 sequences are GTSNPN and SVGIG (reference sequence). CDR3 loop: CAWSLLALNEQFF.

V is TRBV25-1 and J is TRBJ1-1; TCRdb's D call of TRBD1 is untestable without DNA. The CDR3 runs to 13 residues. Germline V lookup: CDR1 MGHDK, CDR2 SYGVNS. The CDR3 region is CASSGGANTEAFF.

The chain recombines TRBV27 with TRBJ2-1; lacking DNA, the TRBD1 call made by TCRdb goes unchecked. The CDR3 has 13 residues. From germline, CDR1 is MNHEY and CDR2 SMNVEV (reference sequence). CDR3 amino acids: CATRLGAWDEQFF.

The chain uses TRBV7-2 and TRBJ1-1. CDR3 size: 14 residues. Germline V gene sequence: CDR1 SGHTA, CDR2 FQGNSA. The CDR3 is CASSPGDTGGGAFF.

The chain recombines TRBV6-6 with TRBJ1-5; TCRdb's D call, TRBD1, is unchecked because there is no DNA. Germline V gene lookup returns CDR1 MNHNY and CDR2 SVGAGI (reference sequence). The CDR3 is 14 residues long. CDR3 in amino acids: CASSWGQGDQPQHF.

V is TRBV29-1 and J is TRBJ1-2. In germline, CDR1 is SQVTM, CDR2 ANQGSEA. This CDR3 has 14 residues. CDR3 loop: CSVGEDLANYGYTF.

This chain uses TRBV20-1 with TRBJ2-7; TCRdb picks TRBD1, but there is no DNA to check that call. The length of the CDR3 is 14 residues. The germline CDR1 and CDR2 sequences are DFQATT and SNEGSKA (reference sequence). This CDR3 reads CSARPGISTGEQYF.

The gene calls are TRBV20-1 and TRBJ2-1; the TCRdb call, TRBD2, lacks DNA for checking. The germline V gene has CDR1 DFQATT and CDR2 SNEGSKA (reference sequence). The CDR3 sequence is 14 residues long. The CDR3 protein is CSARRDYSYNEQFF.